These T cell receptor beta chains were read from a single sample in a study of PD-L1 blockade in urothelial cancer. Data came from immunoSEQ multiplex PCR; TCRdb stores just in-frame clones and leaves some out. The sample contains fewer than 45,000 clones, approximately 40% of which appear only once. The sample in question was tumor tissue, obtained before atezolizumab (anti-PD-L1) treatment. These receptors originate from a man aged 55 to 70 with urothelial cancer. The CDR3 runs from the conserved cysteine through the conserved F or W. Fields, in order: J gene, D gene, V gene, CDR3 length, clone size, CDR3 DNA, CDR3 protein. A D gene is named only where the DNA matches it firmly. Part of the rows lack a size; the others show once, few, many or a class for expanded clones.

>TRBJ1-2|TRBD1|TRBV19|16|.
TGTGCCAGTAGTCTCGCCGGGACAGGGGGCTCCTATGGCTACACCTTC
CASSLAGTGGSYGYTF
>TRBJ2-7|.|TRBV6-8|15|many
TGTGCCAGCAGTTACTGCGGGCAAGGGTTTTGCGAGCAGTACTTC
CASSYCGQGFCEQYF
>TRBJ1-5|.|TRBV19|13|few
TGTGCCAGTAGAGTGGATAGCAATCAGCCCCAGCATTTT
CASRVDSNQPQHF
>TRBJ2-4|.|TRBV2|16|few
TGTGCCAGCAGTGCCAGACAGGTTCTAGCCAAAAACATTCAGTACTTC
CASSARQVLAKNIQYF
>TRBJ1-2|.|TRBV7-5|15|.
TGTGCCAGCAGCTTAGATTTGGGGACGCGCTATGGCTACACCTTC
CASSLDLGTRYGYTF
>TRBJ2-6|TRBD1|TRBV19|16|few
TGTGCCAGTAGCCAGGGGGCGCCGGTTGGGGCCAACGTCCTGACTTTC
CASSQGAPVGANVLTF
>TRBJ1-1|.|TRBV1|17|few
TGCGCCAGCAGCCAACAGGCAGGGGGCCGAGTTTACACTGAAGCTTTCTTT
CASSQQAGGRVYTEAFF
>TRBJ1-4|.|TRBV23-1|15|few
TGCGCCAGCAGCCAAGTGTGGGACGGGCGTGAAAAACTGTTTTTT
CASSQVWDGREKLFF
>TRBJ2-1|.|TRBV2|16|many
TGTGCCAGCAGCGTATGGGGGGGGCCTAGCAAGGATGAGCAGTTCTTC
CASSVWGGPSKDEQFF
>TRBJ2-3|TRBD2|TRBV6-8|15|few
TGTGCCAGCAAGGGACTAGCGGGAAGCACAGATACGCAGTATTTT
CASKGLAGSTDTQYF
>TRBJ2-7|.|TRBV29-1|14|.
TGCAGCGTTGAAGGAGTGATAGAGGCCAACGAGCAGTACTTC
CSVEGVIEANEQYF
>TRBJ1-1|TRBD1|TRBV5-1|16|.
TGCGCCAGCAGCCCAAGACCCGACAGGGGGTTCGCTGAAGCTTTCTTT
CASSPRPDRGFAEAFF
>TRBJ2-7|TRBD2|TRBV5-1|15|.
TGCGCCAGCAGCGCCGGGACTAGCGGAACCTACGAGCAGTACTTC
CASSAGTSGTYEQYF
>TRBJ1-5|.|TRBV6-8|16|few
TGTGCCAGCAGCCATCAGGACAGACGGAAGAATCAGCCCCAGCATTTT
CASSHQDRRKNQPQHF
>TRBJ1-2|TRBD1|TRBV19|17|.
TGTGCCAGTAGCCCCCCAACCCCGGACAGGGGGTTTAATGGCTACACCTTC
CASSPPTPDRGFNGYTF
>TRBJ2-2|TRBD2|TRBV5-1|16|once
TGCGCCAGCAGCGGAGCGGGGAGTCTTAGTGGCGGGGAGCTGTTTTTT
CASSGAGSLSGGELFF
>TRBJ2-7|.|TRBV12-5|14|.
TGTGCTAGTGGTTTGGTCCCTCCAGGGGACGAGCAGTACTTC
CASGLVPPGDEQYF
>TRBJ1-5|TRBD1|TRBV7-6|16|many
TGTGCCAGCAGCTTGCAAGGGACAGGGCCCAATCAGCCCCAGCATTTT
CASSLQGTGPNQPQHF
>TRBJ2-5|TRBD1|TRBV19|15|.
TGTGCCAGTAGTATAGAGGGACAGGGTGGAGAGACCCAGTACTTC
CASSIEGQGGETQYF
>TRBJ2-5|.|TRBV11-3|15|few
TGTGCCAGCAGCCCGTCCCGGGACAAACAAGAGACCCAGTACTTC
CASSPSRDKQETQYF
>TRBJ2-6|.|TRBV18|19|few
TGTGCCAGCTCACCTCGGCGGGACAACTCTCTCTCTGGGGCCAACGTCCTGACTTTC
CASSPRRDNSLSGANVLTF
>TRBJ2-3|TRBD2|TRBV6-8|15|many
TGTGCCAGCAGTTTAACCGGGAGGCCCACAGATACGCAGTATTTT
CASSLTGRPTDTQYF
>TRBJ1-3|.|TRBV5-1|17|few
TGCGCCAGCAGCCTGGGGGCTGGGAGCAACTCTGGAAACACCATATATTTT
CASSLGAGSNSGNTIYF
>TRBJ1-6|.|TRBV30|13|once
TGTGCCTGGAGTGAAGAGGGAGATTCACCCCTCCACTTT
CAWSEEGDSPLHF
>TRBJ1-6|.|TRBV5-1|14|.
TGCGCCAGCAGCTGGGACGGTGATAATTCACCCCTCCACTTT
CASSWDGDNSPLHF